One and the same sample provided the 9 T cell receptor beta chains below, sequenced in a study of siplizumab effects on memory and regulatory T cells. The assay was immunoSEQ multiplex PCR, and TCRdb's table has in-frame clones only and misses some. The data show around 58,000 clones, approximately 87% seen once. Sequenced sample: memory CD4+ T cells sorted from blood. These receptors came from a human donor in good health.

The rearrangement uses TRBV19 and TRBJ1-5; 9 nucleotides agree with TRBD1. This CDR3 is 15 amino acids long. Germline V gene lookup returns CDR1 LNHDA and CDR2 SQIVND (reference sequence). V shed 7 bases and J 5 bases; nucleotides not matched to a gene: 9. Here the CDR3 reads CASTARQGDYQPQHF. The CDR3 coding sequence is TGTGCCAGTACCGCCAGACAGGGGGATTATCAGCCCCAGCATTTT.

V is TRBV18 and J is TRBJ1-1, with D hard to call. Germline V gene data show CDR1 as KGHSH and CDR2 as LQKENI. The CDR3 contains 14 residues. V was cut by 1 base and J by 1 base, with 7 bases left in between. The CDR3 DNA follows: TGTGCCAGCTCACCACAGGATGGGAACACTGAAGCTTTCTTT. Protein sequence: CASSPQDGNTEAFF.

The chain is built from TRBV9 and TRBJ2-2; 9 nucleotides match TRBD1. Per the germline V gene, CDR1 is SGDLS and CDR2 is YYNGEE. With V trimmed by 6 bases and J by 3 bases, 6 bases remained unmatched. The CDR3 consists of 15 residues. In DNA, the CDR3 is TGTGCCAGCACCCCCGGGACAGGGTACACCGGGGAGCTGTTTTTT. Translation gives CASTPGTGYTGELFF.

The rearrangement joins TRBV5-6 to TRBJ2-3; a weak D match, TRBD1 (6 bases). CDR1 is SGHDT and CDR2 is YYEEEE in the germline V gene. The CDR3 totals 13 residues. V was pared by 5 bases and J by 3 bases, with 10 bases between. CDR3 coding DNA: TGTGCCAGCAGTTTCAGGGGAACAGATACGCAGTATTTT. Its translation is CASSFRGTDTQYF.

The chain employs TRBV15 and TRBJ1-4; D ambiguous. The CDR3 runs to 14 residues. Germline values: CDR1 LNHNV, CDR2 YYDKDF (reference sequence). V gave up 4 bases and J gave up 5 bases, with 11 bases separating them. CDR3 bases: TGTGCCACCAGCATACGGACCGCCAATGAAAAACTGTTTTTT. Its translation: CATSIRTANEKLFF.

This chain joins TRBV5-1 and TRBJ1-1; D remains ambiguous. Germline V CDR1 and CDR2: SGHRS, YFSETQ. Trimming left V 0 bases short and J 4 bases short, with 7 bases between. The CDR3 is 13 residues long. CDR3 residues: CASSLETITEAFF. As DNA, the CDR3 is TGCGCCAGCAGCTTGGAGACAATCACTGAAGCTTTCTTT.

This chain connects TRBV2 to TRBJ2-7; D is perhaps TRBD2 (6 bases). The CDR3 extends over 13 amino acids. Trimming took 7 bases from V and 3 from J, leaving 13 bases between them. Germline V gene sequence: CDR1 SNHLY, CDR2 FYNNEI. CDR3 protein: CASKGGRFYEQYF. CDR3 bases: TGTGCCAGCAAAGGAGGGAGGTTCTACGAGCAGTACTTC.

The chain links TRBV10-2 to TRBJ2-7; no definite D call. V was shortened by 2 bases and J by 3 bases, with 5 bases between the two germline ends. The CDR3 runs to 12 residues. Germline V gene data show CDR1 as WSHSY and CDR2 as SAAADI. CDR3 nucleotides: TGCGCCAGCAGTGAGGGCTACTACGAGCAGTACTTC. Its protein is CASSEGYYEQYF.

This chain uses TRBV6-5 with TRBJ2-5; 12 positions agree with TRBD2. CDR3 size: 16 residues. Trimming at V came to 2 bases and at J to 5 bases, leaving 6 bases not matched to a gene. Germline CDR1 is MNHEY and CDR2 is SVGAGI. The DNA of the CDR3 is TGTGCCAGCAGTTACGCTGGACTAGCGGGGCGGGAGACCCAGTACTTC. Residues: CASSYAGLAGRETQYF.